This entry lists 14 T cell receptor beta chains sequenced from one sample in a study of blood T cells in healthy people across ages (dated by TCRdb to the mid-2010s). The protocol used for the library was 5' RACE. The listed sequencing device is Illumina HiSeq 2500. A second PCR of roughly 7 to 11 cycles was run with a J-beta primer mix and a sample-barcoded 5' primer. The public sequencing data were trimmed at Q25 with fastp and processed into clonotypes with MiXCR by TCRdb, which kept only in-frame beta chains. For every CDR3 protein sequence, its rows merge into one entry that carries the most common genes and DNA. This sample has fewer than 950,000 distinct CDR3 sequences in its table, and 40% to 65% of those were observed once. The ten largest clonotypes hold roughly two fifths of the sample. Sequenced material: blood. These receptor sequences come from a man older than 75 in good health.

The chain employs TRBV14 and TRBJ2-1; D unresolved. This CDR3 is built from 17 residues. Trimming left V 1 base short and J 4 bases short, with 17 bases between. From germline, CDR1 is SGHDN and CDR2 FVKESK. Here the CDR3 reads CASSQGEGRWIYNEQFF. The CDR3, as DNA: TGTGCCAGCAGCCAAGGCGAAGGCAGGTGGATTTACAATGAGCAGTTCTTC.

The V call is TRBV5-5, the J call TRBJ2-2; 11 positions match TRBD2. In germline, CDR1 is SGHKS, CDR2 YYEKEE (reference sequence). The CDR3 has 16 residues. Trimming cost V 4 bases and J 3 bases; bases outside gene matches: 5. CDR3 nucleotide sequence: TGTGCCAGCAGCACACCGGGACTAGCGGACACCGGGGAGCTGTTTTTT. This sequence encodes CASSTPGLADTGELFF. The variable domain in full, completed from reference TRBV5-5 and TRBJ2-2, reads DAGVTQSPTHLIKTRGQQVTLRCSPISGHKSVSWYQQVLGQGPQFIFQYYEKEERGRGNFPDRFSARQFPNYSSELNVNALLLGDSALYLCASSTPGLADTGELFFGEGSRLTVL.

The V gene is TRBV20-1, the J gene TRBJ2-1; 8 positions match TRBD1. Germline loops: CDR1 DFQATT, CDR2 SNEGSKA (reference sequence). The CDR3 is 14 residues long. In nucleotides, the CDR3 is TGCAGCCCGGGTGGGGGGACAGGTCGGAATGAGCAGTTCTTC. It specifies CSPGGGTGRNEQFF.

In its sample, this clonotype was seen once. This sequence joins TRBV5-4 and TRBJ2-4; tentative D call: TRBD2 (6 bases). CDR3 length: 15 residues. CDR1 is SGHNT, CDR2 YYREEE, per germline (reference sequence). Trimming took 4 bases from V and 9 from J, leaving 20 bases between them. Here the CDR3 reads CASSPGGTNVGIQYF. In DNA form, the CDR3 reads TGTGCCAGCAGCCCTGGCGGGACCAATGTGGGCATTCAGTACTTC.

V gene TRBV2 combines with J gene TRBJ1-5, with D unclear. Germline-derived CDR1 and CDR2 are SNHLY and FYNNEI. The CDR3 length is 15 residues. With 6 bases removed from V and 0 bases from J, the gap between germline ends came to 12 bases. DNA for the CDR3: TGTGCCAGCAGAACAGCTAAATATAGCAATCAGCCCCAGCATTTT. Amino acid sequence: CASRTAKYSNQPQHF.

This chain joins TRBV7-2 and TRBJ2-1; 11 bases map to TRBD2. The CDR3 consists of 17 residues. Germline loops: CDR1 SGHTA, CDR2 FQGNSA. Trimming cost V 1 base and J 8 bases; bases outside gene matches: 10. CDR3: CASSLDGLAGGGDEQFF. Here the CDR3 DNA reads TGTGCCAGCAGCTTAGATGGGCTAGCGGGAGGTGGGGATGAGCAGTTCTTC.

The chain joins TRBV28 to TRBJ1-2; D unresolved. Germline V gene sequence: CDR1 MDHEN, CDR2 SYDVKM. V dropped 4 bases and J dropped 4 bases, with 16 bases sitting between them. This CDR3 region has 15 residues. The CDR3 loop is CASSSPPGAPYGYTF. The DNA for the CDR3 is TGTGCCAGCAGTTCTCCCCCGGGAGCCCCCTATGGCTACACCTTC.

This chain joins TRBV3-1 and TRBJ1-6, with TRBD1 identical over 8 bases. The CDR3 sequence is 17 residues long. J was trimmed by 9 bases and V by 0 bases; bases with no gene match: 10. The V gene's germline CDR1 is LGHDT and CDR2 YNNKEL (reference sequence). CDR3 region: CASSQDLVGQGSSPLHF. Here the CDR3 DNA reads TGTGCCAGCAGCCAAGATTTGGTTGGACAGGGTAGTTCACCCCTCCACTTT.

This clonotype was seen a single time. This rearrangement joins TRBV2 to TRBJ2-7, with a possible D match to TRBD1 (6 bases). The J call may be mistaken, given a closer DNA end match to TRBJ2-1. Germline V CDR1 and CDR2: SNHLY, FYNNEI. The CDR3 has 13 amino acids. The CDR3 here is CASSEALQGEQFF. CDR3 sequence (DNA): TGTGCCAGCAGTGAAGCGCTTCAGGGGGAGCAGTTCTTC.

The genes are TRBV5-1 and TRBJ2-1, with 14 bases that match TRBD2. The CDR3 contains 17 residues. Germline V gene sequence: CDR1 SGHRS, CDR2 YFSETQ. Trimming removed 4 bases from V and 3 bases from J; junction bases left unmatched: 6. The DNA for the CDR3 is TGCGCCAGCAGCCCTGGACTAGCGGGAGGAGGCTACAATGAGCAGTTCTTC. Translated, it gives CASSPGLAGGGYNEQFF.

This chain connects TRBV15 to TRBJ1-5; D uncertain. V was clipped by 4 bases and J by 2 bases, with 9 bases between them. Germline lookup yields CDR1 LNHNV and CDR2 YYDKDF (reference sequence). CDR3 length equals 14 residues. In DNA, the CDR3 is TGTGCCACCAGCAAGCCCGGTGGCAATCAGCCCCAGCATTTT. This codes for CATSKPGGNQPQHF. Based on the CDR3 plus reference TRBV15 and TRBJ1-5, the full variable domain is DAMVIQNPRYQVTQFGKPVTLSCSQTLNHNVMYWYQQKSSQAPKLLFHYYDKDFNNEADTPDNFQSRRPNTSFCFLDIRSPGLGDTAMYLCATSKPGGNQPQHFGDGTRLSIL.

The chain combines TRBV29-1 with TRBJ1-1; no reliable D call. Germline V gene sequence: CDR1 SQVTM, CDR2 ANQGSEA. The CDR3 has 11 amino acids. With 6 bases removed from V and 0 bases from J, the gap between germline ends came to 5 bases. CDR3 bases: TGCAGCGTAGCCCTGAACACTGAAGCTTTCTTT. This sequence encodes CSVALNTEAFF.

In DNA, the CDR3 is TGTGCCAGCAATCATCCGGGGGCGGGCGAAAAACTGTTTTTT. It encodes CASNHPGAGEKLFF. The chain has TRBV7-9 and TRBJ1-4, with a tentative D call TRBD1 (6 bases). This CDR3 spans 14 amino acids. Trimming took 7 bases from V and 8 from J, leaving 17 bases between them. CDR1 and CDR2 (germline): SEHNR, FQNEAQ (reference sequence).

J is TRBJ2-5 and V is TRBV7-3; TRBD2 matches at 9 bases. CDR1 and CDR2 from the germline V gene are SGHTA and FQGTGA. With V trimmed by 6 bases and J by 3 bases, 5 bases remained unmatched. The CDR3 loop spans 14 amino acids. The CDR3, as DNA: TGTGCCAGCAGTTTGACTAGCGGAGAAGAGACCCAGTACTTC. Protein product: CASSLTSGEETQYF.